The 5 T cell receptor beta chains reported below all come from one sample, sequenced in a study of T cell responses to AZD1222 COVID-19 vaccine. Sequencing was performed with immunoSEQ multiplex PCR; in TCRdb, only in-frame clones are kept and a portion is missing. The sample has some 190,000 clones, approximately 90% seen once. The sequences come from peripheral blood, collected on day 0 of AZD1222 vaccination. The receptors were gathered from an adult in good health.

This sequence joins TRBV5-6 and TRBJ1-1; no clear D gene. Trimming removed 1 base from V and 1 base from J, with 11 bases in between. CDR3 size: 15 residues. Germline loops: CDR1 SGHDT, CDR2 YYEEEE. DNA of the CDR3: TGTGCCAGCAGCTTGCAGTTCCAGACGAACACTGAAGCTTTCTTT. It is translated as CASSLQFQTNTEAFF.

This chain links TRBV7-9 with TRBJ1-2; D is ambiguous. The germline V and J ends were trimmed by 2 bases and 4 bases, with 14 bases remaining between them. CDR3 size: 15 residues. Germline loops: CDR1 SEHNR, CDR2 FQNEAQ (reference sequence). The CDR3: CASSLSTARIYGYTF. CDR3 sequence (DNA): TGTGCCAGCAGCTTAAGTACGGCGCGGATCTATGGCTACACCTTC.

The chain is built from TRBV24-1 and TRBJ2-3; D perhaps matches TRBD1 (5 bases). V shed 5 bases and J shed 0 bases, with 11 bases lying between them. The CDR3 loop spans 15 amino acids. Germline-derived CDR1 and CDR2 are KGHDR and SFDVKD. CDR3 coding DNA: TGTGCCACCAGTGTATGGGGCACTAGCACAGATACGCAGTATTTT. Translating it yields CATSVWGTSTDTQYF.

This clone has only one observation. The V and J genes are TRBV6-1 and TRBJ2-7, with D uncertain. Trimming left V 3 bases short and J 4 bases short, with 7 bases between. The CDR3 has 12 amino acids. Germline V gene data show CDR1 as MNHNS and CDR2 as SASEGT. The CDR3 DNA follows: TGTGCCAGCAGTGAGTCAGATTACGAGCAGTACGTC. It specifies CASSESDYEQYV.

This chain connects TRBV6-4 to TRBJ1-1; TRBD1 matches 10 bases. The CDR3 contains 16 residues. The V gene end was trimmed by 5 bases and the J gene end by 4 bases; junction bases not matched to a gene: 10. CDR1 MRHNA and CDR2 SNTAGT come from the germline V gene. CDR3 sequence (DNA): TGTGCCAGCAGTCCCGGGACAGGGGTTGGTGGCACTGAAGCTTTCTTT. Translated: CASSPGTGVGGTEAFF.